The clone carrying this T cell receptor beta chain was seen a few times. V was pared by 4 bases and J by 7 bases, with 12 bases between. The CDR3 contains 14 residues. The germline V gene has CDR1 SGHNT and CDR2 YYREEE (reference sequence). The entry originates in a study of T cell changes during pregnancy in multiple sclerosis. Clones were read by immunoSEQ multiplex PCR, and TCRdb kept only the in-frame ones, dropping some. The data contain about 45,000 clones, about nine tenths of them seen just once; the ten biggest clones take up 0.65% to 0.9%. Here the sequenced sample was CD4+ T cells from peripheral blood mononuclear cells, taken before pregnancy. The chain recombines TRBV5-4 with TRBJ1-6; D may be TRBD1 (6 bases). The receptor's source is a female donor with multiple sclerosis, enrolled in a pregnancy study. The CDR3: CASSPRQANSPLHF. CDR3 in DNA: TGTGCCAGCAGCCCGAGACAGGCAAATTCACCCCTCCACTTT.